The sequence of this T cell receptor beta chain was determined in a study of Graves' ophthalmopathy and Graves' hyperthyroidism. 10 ml of fresh blood yielded the PBMCs by density gradient. RNA transcripts were the template, and TCR beta CDR3 regions were amplified from them. HTBI-primed RT-PCR formed the first round, and a multiplex PCR formed the second. Each CDR3 protein gets one entry after TCRdb re-called the multiplex PCR reads with MiXCR. The sample lists over 200,000 distinct CDR3 sequences, about 32% occurring once. The CDR3 consists of 12 residues. V lost 6 bases and J 7 bases, leaving 12 bases between the germline ends. Germline-derived CDR1 and CDR2 are MNHEY and SVGEGT.

The rearrangement links TRBV6-2 or TRBV6-3 to TRBJ2-5; no firm D call. The clonotype comes from a man aged 45-65 years with Graves' ophthalmopathy. The sample was peripheral blood. CDR3 sequence reads: CASRGSSGTQYF. The CDR3 DNA reads as TGTGCCAGCAGGGGATCTTCGGGGACCCAGTACTTC.